The rows below give T cell receptor beta chains drawn from one sample of a study of T cell responses to AZD1222 COVID-19 vaccine. Measured with immunoSEQ multiplex PCR; TCRdb has only the in-frame clones, and not every one. Among roughly 150,000 clones listed, about 89% were seen once. The material was peripheral blood, obtained 28 days after the second AZD1222 dose. These TCRs come from an adult who received the AZD1222 COVID-19 vaccine. CDR3s include the opening cysteine and the closing phenylalanine or tryptophan. The order of the fields is CDR3 length, clone size, V gene, J gene, D gene, CDR3 protein, CDR3 DNA. The D gene is left open where the match is weak. Part of the rows lack a size; the others show once, few, many or a class for expanded clones.

CDR3 length: 14
clone size: -
V gene: TRBV19
J gene: TRBJ1-1
D gene: -
CDR3 protein: CASSSQSLNTEAFF
CDR3 DNA: TGTGCCAGTAGTAGCCAGAGTTTGAACACTGAAGCTTTCTTT

CDR3 length: 15
clone size: -
V gene: TRBV2
J gene: TRBJ1-5
D gene: TRBD1
CDR3 protein: CASSAKDRANQPQHF
CDR3 DNA: TGTGCCAGCAGTGCGAAAGACAGGGCCAATCAGCCCCAGCATTTT

CDR3 length: 15
clone size: -
V gene: TRBV19
J gene: TRBJ1-2
D gene: -
CDR3 protein: CASTITPGYGYGYTF
CDR3 DNA: TGTGCCAGTACCATCACCCCAGGGTACGGCTATGGCTACACCTTC

CDR3 length: 15
clone size: -
V gene: TRBV28
J gene: TRBJ2-2
D gene: -
CDR3 protein: CASSTSGRNTGELFF
CDR3 DNA: TGTGCCAGCAGTACCTCAGGGCGGAACACCGGGGAGCTGTTTTTT

CDR3 length: 14
clone size: once
V gene: TRBV4-2
J gene: TRBJ2-7
D gene: -
CDR3 protein: CASSPDIQPYGPYF
CDR3 DNA: TGTGCCAGCAGCCCTGACATTCAACCCTACGGTCCGTACTTC

CDR3 length: 15
clone size: -
V gene: TRBV5-1
J gene: TRBJ1-1
D gene: TRBD1
CDR3 protein: CASSLAGQGIAEAFF
CDR3 DNA: TGCGCCAGCAGCTTGGCGGGACAGGGTATCGCTGAAGCTTTCTTT

CDR3 length: 15
clone size: -
V gene: TRBV6-4
J gene: TRBJ2-3
D gene: TRBD2
CDR3 protein: CASSPTSGSTDTQYF
CDR3 DNA: TGTGCCAGCAGTCCGACTAGCGGGAGTACAGATACGCAGTATTTT

CDR3 length: 13
clone size: -
V gene: TRBV19
J gene: TRBJ2-3
D gene: -
CDR3 protein: CASSKGGEDTQYF
CDR3 DNA: TGTGCCAGTAGTAAAGGGGGGGAAGATACGCAGTATTTT

CDR3 length: 16
clone size: -
V gene: TRBV7-9
J gene: TRBJ2-4
D gene: TRBD1
CDR3 protein: CASSSHRGLAKNIQYF
CDR3 DNA: TGTGCCAGCAGTTCTCACAGGGGTTTGGCCAAAAACATTCAGTACTTC

CDR3 length: 15
clone size: -
V gene: TRBV4-1
J gene: TRBJ1-2
D gene: -
CDR3 protein: CASSQDLVMRYGYTF
CDR3 DNA: TGCGCCAGCAGCCAAGACTTGGTTATGAGGTATGGCTACACCTTC

CDR3 length: 11
clone size: -
V gene: TRBV29-1
J gene: TRBJ1-1
D gene: -
CDR3 protein: CSAWDGGQAFF
CDR3 DNA: TGCAGCGCATGGGACGGGGGGCAAGCTTTCTTT

CDR3 length: 13
clone size: -
V gene: TRBV12-3/TRBV12-4
J gene: TRBJ1-5
D gene: -
CDR3 protein: CASTPVGPQPQHF
CDR3 DNA: TGTGCCAGCACCCCGGTAGGACCACAGCCCCAGCATTTT

CDR3 length: 14
clone size: -
V gene: TRBV5-1
J gene: TRBJ1-1
D gene: TRBD1
CDR3 protein: CASSSRTGDAEAFF
CDR3 DNA: TGCGCCAGCAGCTCGCGGACAGGGGATGCTGAAGCTTTCTTT

CDR3 length: 13
clone size: -
V gene: TRBV2
J gene: TRBJ1-4
D gene: -
CDR3 protein: CASSVRDNEKLFF
CDR3 DNA: TGTGCCAGCAGTGTCCGGGACAATGAAAAACTGTTTTTT

CDR3 length: 14
clone size: -
V gene: TRBV13
J gene: TRBJ2-1
D gene: TRBD2
CDR3 protein: CASSFGTSGSEQFF
CDR3 DNA: TGTGCCAGCAGCTTTGGGACTAGCGGAAGTGAGCAGTTCTTC

CDR3 length: 14
clone size: -
V gene: TRBV5-1
J gene: TRBJ2-3
D gene: -
CDR3 protein: CASSLAGYTDTQYF
CDR3 DNA: TGCGCCAGCAGCTTGGCCGGGTACACAGATACGCAGTATTTT

CDR3 length: 14
clone size: -
V gene: TRBV27
J gene: TRBJ2-7
D gene: TRBD1
CDR3 protein: CASSLQDRTYEQYF
CDR3 DNA: TGTGCCAGCAGTTTACAGGACAGGACCTACGAGCAGTACTTC

CDR3 length: 16
clone size: -
V gene: TRBV3-1/TRBV3-2
J gene: TRBJ2-1
D gene: TRBD2
CDR3 protein: CASSQEGGSSYNEQFF
CDR3 DNA: TGTGCCAGCAGCCAAGAGGGCGGGAGCTCCTACAATGAGCAGTTCTTC